This note documents a single T cell receptor (beta chain) sequence. The treatment is: roughly 20 received Ad26.COV2.S at low or high dose, single or two shots; about 5 received placebo; per-sample allocation not given. The investigators took samples on day 63 after the first vaccine or placebo injection. An adult donor aged 18-55 years was enrolled in Boston. SARS-CoV-2 spike from the Wuhan strain was encoded by the vaccine, an Ad26 vector. Germline lookup yields CDR1 MNHEY and CDR2 SVGAGI. V lost 8 bases and J 3 bases, leaving 14 bases between the germline ends. CDR3 length equals 13 residues. This entry comes from a study of Ad26.COV2.S vaccination and SARS-CoV-2 variants. Here immunoSEQ multiplex PCR was the method, and the copy in TCRdb shows in-frame clones only, minus some. The sample has some 450,000 clones, roughly 91% seen once; the top ten hold roughly 4%.

Sequences were derived from peripheral blood, sampled in a trial of Ad26.COV2.S vaccine versus placebo. The gene calls are TRBV6-5 and TRBJ2-7; possibly TRBD1 for D (6 bases). The receptor was isolated from a person aged 18-60 years who received the Ad26.COV2.S COVID-19 vaccine or a placebo. The chain's CDR3 is CASRTTGYYEQYF. CDR3 coding DNA: TGTGCCAGCCGGACGACAGGTTACTACGAGCAGTACTTC.